This T cell receptor (beta chain) was profiled in a study of T cell responses to AZD1222 COVID-19 vaccine. About the research overall: Pooling was applied to second doses at about 4 or about 12 weeks. Study results and caveats: The donor group comprised mostly white British people and more females; the analysis possibly underestimated clonal diversity. Samples come after the peak T cell response, not at day 14.

Sequenced by immunoSEQ multiplex PCR; TCRdb stores in-frame clones only, minus some. The repertoire has about 140,000 clones, roughly 92% of them found once; the top ten carry 5%. The V end lost 2 bases, the J end lost 5 bases, and 12 bases lay between the germline ends. CDR1 is SGHAT and CDR2 is FQNNGV in the germline V gene. This CDR3 contains 14 residues. This clone was recorded only once. Its antigen is unknown. This chain uses TRBV11-2 with TRBJ1-1; a possible D gene is TRBD1 (6 bases). Here the sequenced sample was peripheral blood, taken on day 0 of AZD1222 vaccination. This TCR derives from an adult in good health. In DNA form, the CDR3 reads TGTGCCAGCAGCTTACAGGGGTGGCGAACTGAAGCTTTCTTT. It is translated as CASSLQGWRTEAFF.